This T cell receptor (beta chain) was documented in a study of cytomegalovirus exposure and HLA in healthy donors. Whole-study results and caveats: Per a later analysis, approximately 16,000 TCR beta sequences showed association with HLA alleles at 0.05 false discovery rate. Most of the TCR beta V segments (in an earlier analysis) were productive either about 87% or about 30% of the time.

PCR amplification relied on 60 Vbeta primers (plus 13 Jbeta primers). As processed by the authors: Some 12 million shared chains were among the roughly 80 million unique TCR beta chains that a later analysis counted. Produced via immunoSEQ multiplex PCR; TCRdb's table is partial and in-frame only. The V and J calls and clone size come from that table; D and trimming were worked out from the DNA. The sample includes 150,000 to 200,000 clones, roughly 85% seen only once; the top ten take 1.3%. Healthy bone marrow donors supplied every sample. Trimming took 0 bases from V and 5 from J, leaving 13 bases between them. Looked up from germline, CDR1 is LGHNA and CDR2 is YSLEER. The CDR3 has 16 amino acids. Concerning this clone: Its cognate antigen is unknown.

The sequencing input was PBMCs. This sequence originates from a man aged 25 to 45 in good health and CMV-seronegative. This chain links TRBV4-3 with TRBJ2-2; a weak D match, TRBD2 (6 bases). This chain's CDR3 is CASSQDGAGWTGELFF. The CDR3 region has the DNA TGCGCCAGCAGCCAAGACGGGGCGGGATGGACCGGGGAGCTGTTTTTT.